A selection of T cell receptor beta chains follows, all from one sample in a study of blood T cell repertoires in COVID-19. Assay used: immunoSEQ multiplex PCR; TCRdb lists only in-frame clones, some missing. The sample consists of 280,000 or so clones, 80% to 90% of them appearing once. Sequenced: PBMCs or T cells enriched from blood (not recorded which). The receptors here all came from a man aged 25 to 40 who had recovered from COVID-19. Both conserved end residues are part of each CDR3. A D gene is named only where the DNA matches it firmly. Clone size is not always given. Where it is, it says once, few, many or a class for expanded clones.

d_call clone_size j_call v_call cdr3_aa cdr3_nt
TRBD1 . TRBJ1-2 TRBV10-3 CATYPGQSYGYTF TGTGCCACCTACCCGGGACAGTCCTATGGCTACACCTTC
. . TRBJ1-6 TRBV10-3 CAISVRGTPNSPLHF TGTGCCATCAGTGTACGGGGAACCCCTAATTCACCCCTCCACTTT
. . TRBJ2-3 TRBV2 CASSVRGDTQYF TGTGCCAGCAGTGTTCGGGGGGATACGCAGTATTTT
. . TRBJ2-2 TRBV19 CASSIPPWQGTGELFF TGTGCCAGTAGTATTCCCCCTTGGCAGGGAACCGGGGAGCTGTTTTTT
TRBD1 . TRBJ1-5 TRBV7-9 CASSLASGQGIEPQHF TGTGCCAGCAGCTTAGCCTCGGGACAGGGAATCGAGCCCCAGCATTTT
TRBD1 . TRBJ2-7 TRBV15 CATAPSHDRGYEQYF TGTGCCACCGCCCCTTCCCACGACAGGGGCTACGAGCAGTACTTC
. . TRBJ1-2 TRBV6-4 CASSLTTGPSDGYTF TGTGCCAGCAGTCTAACAACTGGGCCATCGGATGGCTACACCTTC
. . TRBJ1-1 TRBV29-1 CSGGGAGMNTEAFF TGCAGCGGAGGGGGAGCCGGGATGAACACTGAAGCTTTCTTT
TRBD1 . TRBJ1-2 TRBV7-2 CASSLRTGSYGYTF TGTGCCAGCAGCTTACGGACAGGGTCTTATGGCTACACCTTC
TRBD1 . TRBJ2-7 TRBV4-2 CASSQDRDRGRRTYEQYF TGTGCCAGCAGCCAAGACCGGGACAGGGGGCGAAGAACCTACGAGCAGTACTTC
TRBD2 . TRBJ2-1 TRBV19 CASSPPVWERGAEQFF TGTGCCAGTAGTCCCCCAGTGTGGGAGCGGGGGGCTGAGCAGTTCTTC
TRBD2 . TRBJ2-1 TRBV7-9 CASSLRRLAGGRSDEQFF TGTGCCAGCAGCTTAAGGCGGCTAGCGGGGGGGAGATCGGATGAGCAGTTCTTC
. . TRBJ2-7 TRBV27 CASSNPGYEQYF TGTGCCAGCTCCAACCCAGGCTACGAGCAGTACTTC
. . TRBJ2-5 TRBV12-3/TRBV12-4 CASSFTWETQYF TGTGCCAGCAGTTTTACTTGGGAGACCCAGTACTTC
. . TRBJ2-7 TRBV19 CASSIELASVYEQYF TGTGCCAGTAGTATAGAGTTGGCTAGCGTCTACGAGCAGTACTTC
. . TRBJ1-6 TRBV2 CASSGARQNSPLHF TGTGCCAGCAGTGGAGCGAGACAGAATTCACCCCTCCACTTT
TRBD1 . TRBJ1-4 TRBV3-1/TRBV3-2 CASSLGQGLEKLFF TGTGCCAGCAGCCTGGGACAGGGTTTAGAAAAACTGTTTTTT
. . TRBJ2-3 TRBV6-5 CASSYSSRGRTDTQYF TGTGCCAGCAGTTACTCTTCCCGGGGTCGCACAGATACGCAGTATTTT
. . TRBJ1-4 TRBV9 CASSEEGEGEKLFF TGTGCCAGCAGCGAGGAAGGGGAGGGCGAAAAACTGTTTTTT
. . TRBJ1-4 TRBV14 CASSRDYGEKLFF TGTGCCAGCAGCCGGGACTACGGTGAAAAACTGTTTTTT
. . TRBJ2-5 TRBV11-2 CASSRDMKETQYF TGTGCCAGCAGCCGGGACATGAAAGAGACCCAGTACTTC
TRBD2 . TRBJ2-3 TRBV5-1 CASSLGSGGPDTQYF TGCGCCAGCAGCTTGGGTAGCGGGGGACCTGATACGCAGTATTTT
TRBD1 . TRBJ1-2 TRBV18 CASSLLQGELVGEGYTF TGTGCCAGCTCACTTCTGCAGGGGGAGCTTGTTGGAGAGGGCTACACCTTC
TRBD2 . TRBJ2-3 TRBV5-1 CASSPRTSGGNTQYF TGCGCCAGCAGCCCGAGGACTAGCGGGGGAAATACGCAGTATTTT
TRBD1 . TRBJ1-1 TRBV19 CASSRQGGDTEAFF TGTGCCAGTAGCCGACAGGGGGGGGACACTGAAGCTTTCTTT
. . TRBJ2-5 TRBV9 CASSVGNTQETQYF TGTGCCAGCAGCGTAGGTAATACACAAGAGACCCAGTACTTC
TRBD1 . TRBJ1-2 TRBV5-5 CASSRGLDGYTF TGTGCCAGCAGCAGGGGGCTTGACGGCTACACCTTC
TRBD1 . TRBJ2-7 TRBV6-5 CASSSSDRAHEQYF TGTGCCAGCAGTTCCTCCGACAGGGCCCACGAGCAGTACTTC
TRBD1 . TRBJ2-2 TRBV5-8 CASSLGTGVSTGELFF TGTGCCAGCAGCTTGGGGACAGGGGTCTCCACCGGGGAGCTGTTTTTT
TRBD2 . TRBJ2-7 TRBV13 CASRGLAAEQYF TGTGCCAGTCGCGGGCTAGCGGCCGAGCAGTACTTC
. . TRBJ1-5 TRBV30 CAWGEGSGINQPQHF TGTGCCTGGGGTGAAGGTTCAGGAATCAATCAGCCCCAGCATTTT
. once TRBJ1-2 TRBV5-4 CASSLKPNYGYTF TGTGCCAGCAGCTTGAAGCCTAACTATGGCTACACCTTC
. . TRBJ1-2 TRBV11-2 CASRRLAGAFRNGYTF TGTGCCAGCAGAAGATTAGCTGGGGCTTTTCGCAATGGCTACACCTTC
. . TRBJ1-1 TRBV6-5 CASMISRNTEAFF TGTGCCAGCATGATTAGCCGGAACACTGAAGCTTTCTTT
. . TRBJ2-3 TRBV10-3 CAISERSPNTDTQYF TGTGCCATCAGTGAGAGGAGTCCAAACACAGATACGCAGTATTTT
TRBD2 . TRBJ2-3 TRBV9 CASSVRTSGGDTQYF TGTGCCAGCAGCGTGAGGACTAGCGGGGGAGATACGCAGTATTTT
TRBD1 few TRBJ2-5 TRBV19 CASSTGQHQETQYF TGTGCCAGTAGTACGGGACAGCATCAAGAGACCCAGTACTTC
TRBD1 few TRBJ2-5 TRBV6-1 CASSEPTGGETQYF TGTGCCAGCAGTGAACCAACAGGGGGTGAGACCCAGTACTTC
. . TRBJ1-4 TRBV19 CASSLNGGEKLFF TGTGCCAGTAGCCTGAATGGGGGGGAAAAACTGTTTTTT
. . TRBJ1-1 TRBV6-6 CASSYTNPGLNTEAFF TGTGCCAGCAGTTACACAAATCCGGGGTTGAACACTGAAGCTTTCTTT
TRBD1 . TRBJ1-5 TRBV10-3 CAISESIRDRGNQPQHF TGTGCCATCAGTGAGTCGATAAGGGACAGGGGCAATCAGCCCCAGCATTTT
TRBD1 . TRBJ1-2 TRBV19 CASRRQGSTGGYTF TGTGCCAGTAGGAGACAGGGCTCTACTGGTGGCTACACCTTC
. . TRBJ2-1 TRBV5-1 CASSFFSSYNEQFF TGCGCCAGCAGCTTTTTTAGCTCCTACAATGAGCAGTTCTTC
. . TRBJ1-5 TRBV19 CASSITGSNQPQHF TGTGCCAGTAGTATAACGGGGTCTAATCAGCCCCAGCATTTT
TRBD1 . TRBJ1-2 TRBV12-3/TRBV12-4 CASSPTGVLGYTF TGTGCCAGCAGCCCTACAGGGGTACTGGGCTACACCTTC
TRBD1 . TRBJ2-1 TRBV2 CASRRKPGTGFDETYNEQFF TGTGCCAGCAGAAGAAAACCCGGGACAGGGTTCGACGAAACCTACAATGAGCAGTTCTTC
TRBD1 . TRBJ1-1 TRBV29-1 CSVGGTGYVFTEAFF TGCAGCGTTGGGGGGACAGGGTATGTTTTCACTGAAGCTTTCTTT